The rows below give T cell receptor beta chains drawn from one sample of a study of shared clonotypes between healthy human individuals. Assay used: immunoSEQ multiplex PCR; TCRdb lists only in-frame clones, some missing. The sample has some 2.1 million clones; roughly 95% are singletons. The specimen sequenced was naive CD4+ T cells sorted from blood. These receptors all come from a man between 18 and 29 years old in good health. CDR3s include the opening cysteine and the closing phenylalanine or tryptophan. Each record gives: J gene, V gene, clone size, D gene, CDR3 protein, CDR3 DNA. A D gene is named only where the DNA matches it firmly. Part of the rows lack a size; the others show once, few, many or a class for expanded clones.

J gene: TRBJ2-1
V gene: TRBV5-1
clone size: once
D gene: TRBD2
CDR3 protein: CASSSWSSGSGEQFF
CDR3 DNA: TGCGCCAGCAGCAGTTGGTCTAGCGGGAGTGGGGAGCAGTTCTTC

J gene: TRBJ1-6
V gene: TRBV11-2
clone size: -
D gene: -
CDR3 protein: CASSLEGRLNSPLHF
CDR3 DNA: TGTGCCAGCAGCTTAGAAGGCAGACTTAATTCACCCCTCCACTTT

J gene: TRBJ2-5
V gene: TRBV7-6
clone size: -
D gene: TRBD1
CDR3 protein: CASSPRDRPQETQYF
CDR3 DNA: TGTGCCAGCAGCCCCCGGGACAGACCTCAAGAGACCCAGTACTTC

J gene: TRBJ1-1
V gene: TRBV7-2
clone size: -
D gene: -
CDR3 protein: CASSFSRGSVEAFF
CDR3 DNA: TGTGCCAGCAGCTTCTCCAGGGGTTCTGTTGAAGCTTTCTTT

J gene: TRBJ1-1
V gene: TRBV30
clone size: -
D gene: -
CDR3 protein: CAWSVRSSPATEAFF
CDR3 DNA: TGTGCCTGGAGTGTACGGTCCTCGCCCGCCACTGAAGCTTTCTTT

J gene: TRBJ2-3
V gene: TRBV5-6
clone size: -
D gene: TRBD2
CDR3 protein: CASSLSLAGTYTDTQYF
CDR3 DNA: TGTGCCAGCAGCTTGAGCCTAGCGGGTACCTACACAGATACGCAGTATTTT

J gene: TRBJ2-5
V gene: TRBV30
clone size: -
D gene: -
CDR3 protein: CAYSEGQETQYF
CDR3 DNA: TGTGCCTACTCGGAGGGCCAAGAGACCCAGTACTTC

J gene: TRBJ2-7
V gene: TRBV18
clone size: -
D gene: -
CDR3 protein: CASSPGLAAYEQYF
CDR3 DNA: TGTGCCAGCTCACCCGGCCTCGCCGCCTACGAGCAGTACTTC

J gene: TRBJ2-1
V gene: TRBV18
clone size: -
D gene: -
CDR3 protein: CASSSVYNEQFF
CDR3 DNA: TGTGCCAGCTCATCGGTCTACAATGAGCAGTTCTTC

J gene: TRBJ2-3
V gene: TRBV6-5
clone size: once
D gene: TRBD1
CDR3 protein: CASREWGQTTDTQYF
CDR3 DNA: TGTGCCAGCAGGGAATGGGGACAGACGACAGATACGCAGTATTTT

J gene: TRBJ2-2
V gene: TRBV13
clone size: -
D gene: TRBD2
CDR3 protein: CASRRLAGSTGELFF
CDR3 DNA: TGTGCCAGCAGGCGTCTAGCGGGGAGCACCGGGGAGCTGTTTTTT

J gene: TRBJ1-1
V gene: TRBV6-6
clone size: -
D gene: -
CDR3 protein: CASSYKPWDTEAFF
CDR3 DNA: TGTGCCAGCAGTTACAAGCCGTGGGACACTGAAGCTTTCTTT

J gene: TRBJ1-1
V gene: TRBV5-4
clone size: -
D gene: -
CDR3 protein: CASSFGGENTEAFF
CDR3 DNA: TGTGCCAGCAGCTTTGGGGGAGAGAACACTGAAGCTTTCTTT

J gene: TRBJ2-6
V gene: TRBV10-3
clone size: -
D gene: -
CDR3 protein: CAISDRLTGANVLTF
CDR3 DNA: TGTGCCATCAGTGACCGGCTAACAGGGGCCAACGTCCTGACTTTC

J gene: TRBJ2-7
V gene: TRBV5-1
clone size: -
D gene: -
CDR3 protein: CASSLVQGSYEQYF
CDR3 DNA: TGCGCCAGCAGCTTGGTGCAGGGTTCCTACGAGCAGTACTTC

J gene: TRBJ2-7
V gene: TRBV19
clone size: -
D gene: TRBD2
CDR3 protein: CASSTGGVGEQYF
CDR3 DNA: TGTGCCAGTAGCACTGGGGGGGTCGGCGAGCAGTACTTC

J gene: TRBJ1-6
V gene: TRBV14
clone size: -
D gene: TRBD1
CDR3 protein: CASSPFGTGGNSPLHF
CDR3 DNA: TGTGCCAGCAGCCCGTTTGGGACAGGGGGCAATTCACCCCTCCACTTT

J gene: TRBJ1-6
V gene: TRBV7-9
clone size: -
D gene: -
CDR3 protein: CASSLGQIHSPLHF
CDR3 DNA: TGTGCCAGCAGCCTCGGACAGATTCATTCACCCCTCCACTTT